This T cell receptor beta chain comes out of a study of blood T cell repertoires in COVID-19. In the study overall: Samples of COVID-19 (acute and convalescent) were obtained from the United States, Italy and Spain.

Measured with immunoSEQ multiplex PCR; TCRdb has only the in-frame clones, and not every one. This sample has 150,000 or so clones, with 75% to 90% found just once. Germline lookup yields CDR1 KGHSH and CDR2 LQKENI. The CDR3 spans 16 residues. J was trimmed by 4 bases and V by 2 bases; bases with no gene match: 8. The receptor was derived from a human donor with acute or convalescent COVID-19. The donor label of this sample is uncertain. The sequenced sample consisted of peripheral blood. The chain has TRBV18 and TRBJ1-3, with 7 bases matching TRBD1. CDR3 in amino acids: CASSPDRVMSGNTIYF. As DNA, the CDR3 is TGTGCCAGCTCACCAGACAGGGTTATGTCCGGAAACACCATATATTTT.